The next 29 T cell receptor beta chains were all read from a single sample in a study of blood T cell repertoires in COVID-19. TCRdb's copy holds only in-frame clones and misses some; the assay was immunoSEQ multiplex PCR. The sample contains roughly 290,000 clones, 75% to 90% of which appear only once. Sequencing used PBMCs or T cells enriched from blood (not recorded which). All receptors derive from a woman between 40 and 55 years old who had recovered from COVID-19.

The genes are TRBV5-5 and TRBJ1-5; D unclear. V was shortened by 1 base and J by 5 bases, with 10 bases between the two germline ends. Germline CDR1 SGHKS, CDR2 YYEKEE (reference sequence). The CDR3 runs 14 residues. Here the CDR3 reads CASSLTSGDQPQHF. For the CDR3, the DNA is TGTGCCAGCAGCTTGACGAGCGGAGATCAGCCCCAGCATTTT.

This sequence joins TRBV27 and TRBJ1-2; D is perhaps TRBD1 (5 bases). The CDR3 is 19 amino acids. CDR1 is MNHEY and CDR2 is SMNVEV in the germline V gene (reference sequence). V was cut by 1 base and J by 0 bases, with 21 bases left in between. CDR3 DNA: TGTGCCAGCAGTTTATACCCATCGCGGGGCTCTAGGGCTAACTATGGCTACACCTTC. It yields the protein CASSLYPSRGSRANYGYTF.

This chain connects TRBV6-5 to TRBJ1-2; no clear D. The CDR3 runs 13 residues. Trimming left V 6 bases short and J 0 bases short, with 8 bases between. Per germline, CDR1 MNHEY and CDR2 SVGAGI. The CDR3 sequence is CASSLTTNYGYTF. The CDR3 DNA follows: TGTGCCAGCAGCCTTACAACTAACTATGGCTACACCTTC.

The chain couples TRBV11-2 to TRBJ2-1; 9 bases match TRBD2. Trimming cost V 2 bases and J 5 bases; bases outside gene matches: 4. There are 15 residues in the CDR3. Germline CDR1 reads SGHAT; CDR2 reads FQNNGV. As DNA, the CDR3 is TGTGCCAGCAGCTTAATAGCGGGGGAGAACAATGAGCAGTTCTTC. This gives the protein CASSLIAGENNEQFF. The whole variable domain, remainder taken from reference TRBV11-2 and TRBJ2-1, is EAGVAQSPRYKIIEKRQSVAFWCNPISGHATLYWYQQILGQGPKLLIQFQNNGVVDDSQLPKDRFSAERLKGVDSTLKIQPAKLEDSAVYLCASSLIAGENNEQFFGPGTRLTVL.

The chain combines TRBV19 with TRBJ2-3, with TRBD2 identical over 14 bases. The CDR3 is 16 residues long. Germline-derived CDR1 and CDR2 are LNHDA and SQIVND (reference sequence). V trimming: 5 bases; J trimming: 3 bases; junction bases outside the gene matches: 4. The CDR3 region has the DNA TGTGCCAGTAGTCCGGGGACTAGCGGGAGAACAGATACGCAGTATTTT. Protein sequence: CASSPGTSGRTDTQYF.

This chain joins TRBV12-3 or TRBV12-4 and TRBJ1-2, with D tentatively TRBD1 (5 bases). The V end was cut by 5 bases, the J end by 5 bases, with 12 bases between. The CDR3 contains 13 residues. CDR3: CASSTGTAYGYTF. The DNA for the CDR3 is TGTGCCAGCAGTACCGGGACTGCATATGGCTACACCTTC.

The rearrangement uses TRBV6-1 and TRBJ1-1; possibly TRBD1 for D (5 bases). The ends were cut back, 0 bases at V and 7 bases at J, with 15 bases in the middle. Germline values: CDR1 MNHNS, CDR2 SASEGT. The CDR3 spans 15 residues. CDR3 nucleotides: TGTGCCAGCAGTGAAGCCCAGTGGGGCCCGCGTGAAGCTTTCTTT. This gives the protein CASSEAQWGPREAFF.

V usage is TRBV29-1 and J usage is TRBJ1-4; no clear D. CDR3 size: 13 residues. Germline V gene lookup returns CDR1 SQVTM and CDR2 ANQGSEA. The ends were cut back, 6 bases at V and 8 bases at J, with 16 bases in the middle. CDR3 sequence: CSVIRASGEKLFF. CDR3 sequence (DNA): TGCAGCGTCATAAGGGCGAGCGGGGAAAAACTGTTTTTT.

This rearrangement joins TRBV5-5 to TRBJ1-5; D gene unclear. There are 15 residues in the CDR3. Germline V CDR1 and CDR2: SGHKS, YYEKEE (reference sequence). V lost 0 bases and J 5 bases, leaving 12 bases between the germline ends. The DNA of the CDR3 is TGTGCCAGCAGCTTGGCCTGGGAGGATTATCAGCCCCAGCATTTT. It encodes CASSLAWEDYQPQHF.

The chain is built from TRBV11-2 and TRBJ1-1, with D possibly matching TRBD1 (6 bases). This CDR3 region has 15 residues. V was shortened by 0 bases and J by 6 bases, with 14 bases between the two germline ends. Germline CDR1 reads SGHAT; CDR2 reads FQNNGV. CDR3 region: CASSLESGGLSEAFF. CDR3 nucleotides: TGTGCCAGCAGCTTAGAGTCGGGGGGCTTATCTGAAGCTTTCTTT.

The V gene is TRBV19, the J gene TRBJ1-2; 8 positions agree with TRBD1. The CDR3 sequence is 13 residues long. The V segment lost 6 bases and the J segment 6 bases; nucleotides outside the gene matches: 6. Looked up from germline, CDR1 is LNHDA and CDR2 is SQIVND (reference sequence). CDR3 in DNA: TGTGCCAGTAGGATGGACAGGGTGAATGGCTACACCTTC. The encoded protein is CASRMDRVNGYTF.

The gene calls are TRBV5-1 and TRBJ2-7; 9 bases fit TRBD1. J gave up 6 bases and V 0 bases, and 7 bases lay outside the gene matches. CDR1 is SGHRS, CDR2 YFSETQ, per germline. The CDR3 spans 15 residues. For the CDR3, the DNA is TGCGCCAGCAGCTTGGCCCCAGGACAGGGGATCGAGCAGTACTTC. It codes for CASSLAPGQGIEQYF.

The genes are TRBV5-6 and TRBJ1-3, with 9 bases identical to TRBD1. Germline V lookup: CDR1 SGHDT, CDR2 YYEEEE. After removal of 4 bases from V and 3 bases from J, the junction contained 8 bases not matched to a gene. The CDR3 sequence is 16 residues long. Written as DNA, the CDR3 is TGTGCCAGCAGCCTTAGGACAGGGGCGTTTGGAAACACCATATATTTT. It encodes CASSLRTGAFGNTIYF.

The chain joins TRBV5-4 to TRBJ2-7; D is undetermined. CDR1 is SGHNT, CDR2 YYREEE, per germline (reference sequence). V lost 4 bases to trimming and J lost 2 bases, with 28 bases between them. The CDR3 is 19 amino acids. This CDR3 is CASSKKKNSSPMFPYEQYF. In nucleotides, the CDR3 is TGTGCCAGCAGCAAGAAAAAAAATTCCTCTCCTATGTTCCCCTACGAGCAGTACTTC.

The chain has TRBV6-4 and TRBJ2-6, with 10 bases that match TRBD1. The length of the CDR3 is 17 residues. V lost 6 bases, J lost 0 bases, and 5 bases stayed unmatched. The germline CDR1 and CDR2 sequences are MRHNA and SNTAGT. CDR3 bases: TGTGCCAGCAGCGGAGGACAGGGGGTCTCTGGGGCCAACGTCCTGACTTTC. Residues: CASSGGQGVSGANVLTF.

The chain links TRBV2 to TRBJ1-5; weak D call: TRBD1 (6 bases). Germline assignment: CDR1 SNHLY and CDR2 FYNNEI. The CDR3 is 17 residues long. The V end lost 1 base, the J end lost 5 bases, and 18 bases lay between the germline ends. The CDR3 nucleotides read TGTGCCAGCAGTGAAGGAAAGTGGGGGGGCATCGATCAGCCCCAGCATTTT. Its translation is CASSEGKWGGIDQPQHF. The whole variable domain, remainder taken from reference TRBV2 and TRBJ1-5, is EPEVTQTPSHQVTQMGQEVILRCVPISNHLYFYWYRQILGQKVEFLVSFYNNEISEKSEIFDDQFSVERPDGSNFTLKIRSTKLEDSAMYFCASSEGKWGGIDQPQHFGDGTRLSIL.

The genes are TRBV5-4 and TRBJ2-7; D might be TRBD2 (6 bases). The CDR3 totals 16 residues. The germline gives CDR1 SGHNT, CDR2 YYREEE (reference sequence). V was clipped by 0 bases and J by 2 bases, with 15 bases between them. The CDR3 spells CASSLAGAGTAYEQYF. DNA for the CDR3: TGTGCCAGCAGCTTGGCCGGGGCGGGAACAGCCTACGAGCAGTACTTC.

The genes are TRBV5-4 and TRBJ2-1; TRBD2 agrees at 8 bases. This CDR3 contains 15 residues. Germline CDR1 and CDR2: SGHNT and YYREEE (reference sequence). V shed 6 bases, J shed 5 bases, and the junction held 10 bases outside the gene matches. The CDR3 reads CASISAGGNNNEQFF. CDR3 DNA: TGTGCCAGCATCTCGGCGGGGGGTAACAACAATGAGCAGTTCTTC.

The chain employs TRBV9 and TRBJ1-2, with a tentative D call TRBD1 (5 bases). The V end was cut by 0 bases, the J end by 8 bases, with 14 bases between. CDR3 length: 14 residues. Germline CDR1 is SGDLS and CDR2 is YYNGEE. In DNA, the CDR3 is TGTGCCAGCAGCGTAGAATGGGGCTCGGGCGGCTACACCTTC. It encodes CASSVEWGSGGYTF.

V and J are TRBV6-5 and TRBJ1-6, with TRBD1 identical over 9 bases. V lost 6 bases and J lost 8; bases outside the gene matches: 5. Per germline, CDR1 MNHEY and CDR2 SVGAGI. This CDR3 has 14 amino acids. CDR3 bases: TGTGCCAGCAGGACCGGGACAGGGCATTCACCCCTCCACTTT. This translates into CASRTGTGHSPLHF.

CDR3 in amino acids: CASSLQPPGQGATEAFF. The CDR3 bases are TGTGCCAGCTCACTGCAACCTCCGGGACAGGGGGCTACTGAAGCTTTCTTT. The chain joins TRBV18 to TRBJ1-1; 12 bases are a match to TRBD1. With 4 bases clipped from V and 5 bases from J, the junction kept 11 bases outside the gene matches. This CDR3 has 17 amino acids. The germline V gene encodes CDR1 KGHSH and CDR2 LQKENI.

The chain uses TRBV5-5 and TRBJ2-1; 7 bases agree with TRBD2. V shed 1 base and J 4 bases; nucleotides not matched to a gene: 8. CDR1 is SGHKS, CDR2 YYEKEE, per germline (reference sequence). The CDR3 length is 16 residues. The CDR3 reads CASSLTGLADYNEQFF. The DNA for the CDR3 is TGTGCCAGCAGCTTGACCGGGCTAGCGGATTACAATGAGCAGTTCTTC. Together with reference TRBV5-5 and TRBJ2-1, the CDR3 gives the full variable domain: DAGVTQSPTHLIKTRGQQVTLRCSPISGHKSVSWYQQVLGQGPQFIFQYYEKEERGRGNFPDRFSARQFPNYSSELNVNALLLGDSALYLCASSLTGLADYNEQFFGPGTRLTVL.

The chain links TRBV27 to TRBJ2-1; 9 bases map to TRBD2. The CDR3 is made up of 18 amino acids. J was trimmed by 3 bases and V by 6 bases; bases with no gene match: 15. Germline lookup yields CDR1 MNHEY and CDR2 SMNVEV (reference sequence). CDR3: CASSQAPLGTSLYNEQFF. The CDR3 coding sequence is TGTGCCAGCAGCCAAGCCCCCCTCGGGACTAGCCTCTACAATGAGCAGTTCTTC.

The J gene is TRBJ1-1, the V gene TRBV3-1 (or the pseudogene TRBV3-2); D is possibly TRBD1 (5 bases). Trimming cost V 4 bases and J 2 bases, with 17 bases left between them. Germline CDR1 is LGHDT and CDR2 is YNNKEL (reference sequence). The CDR3 runs to 16 residues. In nucleotides, the CDR3 is TGTGCCAGCAGCCTAAGGGGTTACGGCAGAAACACTGAAGCTTTCTTT. Its translation: CASSLRGYGRNTEAFF.

The V and J genes are TRBV4-1 and TRBJ2-7, with D perhaps matching TRBD2 (7 bases). V was clipped by 4 bases and J by 2 bases, with 15 bases between them. The CDR3 covers 15 residues. Germline loops: CDR1 MGHRA, CDR2 YSYEKL. The CDR3 bases are TGCGCCAGCAGCCCTCAAGGGGGGGGTACCTACGAGCAGTACTTC. It is translated as CASSPQGGGTYEQYF.

The chain uses TRBV7-2 and TRBJ2-7, with 9 bases that match TRBD1. The CDR3 sequence is 17 residues long. Germline V gene data show CDR1 as SGHTA and CDR2 as FQGNSA. J gave up 3 bases and V 4 bases, and 13 bases lay outside the gene matches. As DNA, the CDR3 is TGTGCCAGCAGCTCCCTAAACAGGGGGCAATCGGTCTACGAGCAGTACTTC. Translated: CASSSLNRGQSVYEQYF.

This chain uses TRBV27 with TRBJ1-1; no firm D call. This CDR3 has 15 amino acids. V lost 5 bases, J lost 1 base, and 14 bases lay in between. CDR1 and CDR2 from the germline V gene are MNHEY and SMNVEV (reference sequence). In DNA, the CDR3 is TGTGCCAGCAGTAGACAACAGATATCGAACACTGAAGCTTTCTTT. This sequence encodes CASSRQQISNTEAFF.

The chain joins TRBV14 to TRBJ2-7; TRBD1 matches at 7 bases. Germline-derived CDR1 and CDR2 are SGHDN and FVKESK. The length of the CDR3 is 15 residues. The V and J ends lost 1 base and 4 bases, in that order; junction bases with no gene match: 7. The CDR3 reads CASSQATGSPYEQYF. The CDR3 DNA reads TGTGCCAGCAGCCAAGCGACAGGGTCCCCTTACGAGCAGTACTTC.

The chain links TRBV13 to TRBJ1-2; unclear D gene. The CDR3 spans 13 residues. V dropped 1 base and J dropped 8 bases, with 11 bases sitting between them. Germline CDR1 PRHDT, CDR2 FYEKMQ (reference sequence). CDR3 in amino acids: CASSLDLTVGYTF. Written as DNA, the CDR3 is TGTGCCAGCAGCTTAGATCTGACTGTCGGCTACACCTTC.